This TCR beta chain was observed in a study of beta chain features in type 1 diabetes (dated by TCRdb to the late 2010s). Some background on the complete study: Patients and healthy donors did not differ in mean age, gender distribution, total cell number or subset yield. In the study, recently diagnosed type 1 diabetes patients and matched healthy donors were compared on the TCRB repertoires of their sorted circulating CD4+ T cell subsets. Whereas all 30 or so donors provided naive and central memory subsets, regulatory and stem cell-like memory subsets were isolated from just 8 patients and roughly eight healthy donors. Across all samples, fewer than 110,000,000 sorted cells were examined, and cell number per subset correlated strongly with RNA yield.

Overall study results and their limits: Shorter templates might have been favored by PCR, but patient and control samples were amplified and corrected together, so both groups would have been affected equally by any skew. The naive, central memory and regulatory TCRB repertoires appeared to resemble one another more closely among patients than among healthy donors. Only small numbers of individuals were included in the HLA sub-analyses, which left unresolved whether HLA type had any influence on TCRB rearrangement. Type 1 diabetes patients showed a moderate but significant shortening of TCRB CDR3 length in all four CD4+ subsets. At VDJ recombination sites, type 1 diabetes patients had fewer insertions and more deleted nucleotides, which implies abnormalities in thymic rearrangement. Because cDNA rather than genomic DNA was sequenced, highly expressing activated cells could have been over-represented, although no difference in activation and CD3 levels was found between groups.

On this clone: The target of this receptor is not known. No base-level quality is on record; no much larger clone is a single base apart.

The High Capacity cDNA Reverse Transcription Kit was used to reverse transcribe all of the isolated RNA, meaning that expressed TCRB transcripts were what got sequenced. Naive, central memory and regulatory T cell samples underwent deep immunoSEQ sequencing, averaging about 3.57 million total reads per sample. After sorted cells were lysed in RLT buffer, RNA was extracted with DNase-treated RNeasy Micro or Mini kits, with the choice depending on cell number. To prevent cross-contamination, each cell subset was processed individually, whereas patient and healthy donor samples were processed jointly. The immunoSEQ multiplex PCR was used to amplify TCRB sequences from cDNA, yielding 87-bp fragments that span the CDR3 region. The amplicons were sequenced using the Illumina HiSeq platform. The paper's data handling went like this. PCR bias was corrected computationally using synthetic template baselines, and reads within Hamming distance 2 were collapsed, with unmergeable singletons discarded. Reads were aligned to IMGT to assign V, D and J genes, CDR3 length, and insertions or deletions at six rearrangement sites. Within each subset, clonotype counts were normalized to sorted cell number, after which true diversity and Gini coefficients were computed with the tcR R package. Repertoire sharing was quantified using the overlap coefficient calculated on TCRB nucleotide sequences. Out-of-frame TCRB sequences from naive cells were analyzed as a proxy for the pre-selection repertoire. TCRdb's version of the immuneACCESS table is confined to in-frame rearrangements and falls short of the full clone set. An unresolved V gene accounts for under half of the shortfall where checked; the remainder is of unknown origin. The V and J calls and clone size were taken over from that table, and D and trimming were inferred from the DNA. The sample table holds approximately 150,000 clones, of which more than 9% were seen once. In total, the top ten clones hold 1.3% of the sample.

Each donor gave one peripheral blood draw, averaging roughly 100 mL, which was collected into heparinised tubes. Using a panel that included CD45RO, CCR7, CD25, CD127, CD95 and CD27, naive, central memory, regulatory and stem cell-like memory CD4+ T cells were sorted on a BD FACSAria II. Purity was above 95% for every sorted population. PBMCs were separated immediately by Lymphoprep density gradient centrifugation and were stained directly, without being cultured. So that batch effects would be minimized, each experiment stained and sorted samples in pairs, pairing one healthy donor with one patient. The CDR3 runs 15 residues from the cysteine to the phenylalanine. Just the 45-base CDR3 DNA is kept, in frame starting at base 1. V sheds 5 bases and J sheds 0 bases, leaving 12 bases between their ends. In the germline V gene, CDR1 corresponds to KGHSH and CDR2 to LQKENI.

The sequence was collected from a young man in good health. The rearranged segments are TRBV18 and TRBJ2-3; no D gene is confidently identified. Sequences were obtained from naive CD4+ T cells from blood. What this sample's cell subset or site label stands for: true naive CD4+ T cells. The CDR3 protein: CASSWSEESTDTQYF. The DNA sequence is TGTGCCAGCTCATGGAGTGAGGAAAGCACAGATACGCAGTATTTT.